The entry that follows covers one T cell receptor beta chain sequence. Its antigen remains unknown. Total RNA amounts of at least 5 micrograms were extracted per sample. The CDR3 extends over 16 amino acids. The data were taken from a study of blood T cells in healthy people across ages. A second PCR, run for about 6 to 11 cycles, used a sample-barcoded 5' primer plus a J-beta primer mix. TCRdb fed the 5' RACE reads into MiXCR, producing one record per CDR3 protein. The data contain almost 800,000 distinct CDR3 sequences, roughly 60% of them singletons. Study observations and caveats: Strong correlation linked observed beta diversity and percent naive T cells. TCR beta diversity per million T cells fell roughly linearly with age.

The sample comprised blood. The V and J genes are TRBV21-1 and TRBJ2-1; the table's D call TRBD1 went unverified against the DNA. The end of the DNA fits TRBJ2-7 better, so the J call may be wrong. TRBV21-1 is labeled a pseudogene. The TCR sequence derives from a man in his thirties or forties in good health. The CDR3 loop is CASSKRVGTGVYEQYF. The CDR3 nucleotides are TGTGCCAGCAGCAAAAGGGTGGGGACAGGAGTCTACGAGCAGTACTTC.